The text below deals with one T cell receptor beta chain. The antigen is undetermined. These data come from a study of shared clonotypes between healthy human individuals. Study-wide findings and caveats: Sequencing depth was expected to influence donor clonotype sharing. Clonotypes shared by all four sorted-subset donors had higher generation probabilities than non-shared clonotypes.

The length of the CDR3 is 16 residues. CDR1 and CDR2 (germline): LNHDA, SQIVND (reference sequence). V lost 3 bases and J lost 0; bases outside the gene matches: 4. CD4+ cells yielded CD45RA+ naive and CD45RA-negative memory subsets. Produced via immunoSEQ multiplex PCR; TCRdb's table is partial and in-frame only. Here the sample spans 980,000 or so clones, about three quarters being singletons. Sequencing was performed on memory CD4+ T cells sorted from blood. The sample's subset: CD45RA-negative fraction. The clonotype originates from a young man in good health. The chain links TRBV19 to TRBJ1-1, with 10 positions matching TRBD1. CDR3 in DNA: TGTGCCAGTAGTATCAAGACAGGGGGCATGAACACTGAAGCTTTCTTT. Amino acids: CASSIKTGGMNTEAFF.